This record concerns one T cell receptor (beta chain) sequence. At one end, the junction sequence differs from germline, possibly due to a read error. Total RNA amounting to roughly 480 ng was the source from which TCR beta cDNA was made with a constant-region primer. For TCR beta, libraries were produced by three nested multiplex PCR rounds using slightly modified ARM-PCR. PCR rounds one and two used TRBV1-TRBV30 forward primers with a C-beta reverse primer for 9 to 10 cycles each. TCRdb reprocessed the multiplex PCR reads via MiXCR and lists one record per CDR3 protein. The sample gives some 120,000 distinct CDR3 sequences, 64% of which show up once; less than 10% is in the top ten. This record belongs to a study of tumor-infiltrating lymphocytes in primary liver carcinoma. Co-extraction of both nucleic acids (RNA and DNA) used about 17-33 mg of unsorted bulk tissue. The CDR3 runs 15 residues. The germline gives CDR1 MNHEY, CDR2 SVGAGI.

The chain joins TRBV6-5 to TRBJ2-7; 8 bases line up with TRBD2. The sample comprised liver tumor tissue from sampling region 3. Subset given: tumor region T3, left-lateral pole. The sequence was collected from a woman between 55 and 75 years old with primary liver carcinoma and hepatitis B virus infection. This chain's CDR3 is CASSKTSGSSSEQCF. CDR3 bases: TGTGCCAGCAGCAAAACTAGCGGAAGCTCCTCCGAGCAGTGCTTC.